These T cell receptor beta chains were read from a single sample in a study of blood T cell repertoires in COVID-19. Profiling relied on immunoSEQ multiplex PCR, and the TCRdb table lists in-frame clones only, not all of them. The sample shows some 200,000 clones, around 90% of them seen only once. The sample taken for sequencing was peripheral blood. These receptors were collected from a man aged 65 to 79 with acute or convalescent COVID-19. CDR3s include the opening cysteine and the closing phenylalanine or tryptophan. Fields, in order: D gene, J gene, CDR3 length, clone size, V gene, CDR3 protein, CDR3 DNA. A D gene is named only where the DNA matches it firmly. Not all rows give a size; the values are once, few, many and, for expanded clones, a class.

>-|TRBJ2-3|12|-|TRBV30
CAWNQGTDTQYF
TGTGCCTGGAACCAGGGCACAGATACGCAGTATTTT
>-|TRBJ2-3|16|-|TRBV5-4
CASSSQEGSSTDTQYF
TGTGCCAGCAGCTCCCAGGAGGGATCTAGCACAGATACGCAGTATTTT
>TRBD2|TRBJ2-2|19|-|TRBV7-9
CASPSWASGRACNTGELFF
TGTGCCAGCCCTTCGTGGGCTAGCGGGAGGGCCTGCAACACCGGGGAGCTGTTTTTT
>-|TRBJ2-7|13|-|TRBV19
CASSADSSYEQYF
TGTGCCAGTAGTGCGGACAGCTCCTACGAGCAGTACTTC
>TRBD1|TRBJ2-2|14|-|TRBV24-1
CATSGTGYTGELFF
TGTGCCACCAGCGGGACAGGGTACACCGGGGAGCTGTTTTTT
>-|TRBJ1-1|14|-|TRBV27
CASSLSSVNTEAFF
TGTGCCAGCAGTTTGAGTAGTGTGAACACTGAAGCTTTCTTT
>-|TRBJ2-1|14|-|TRBV11-2
CASSLRRGYNEQFF
TGTGCCAGCAGCTTGAGGCGAGGCTACAATGAGCAGTTCTTC
>TRBD1|TRBJ1-5|16|-|TRBV28
CASSPPTGGGNQPQHF
TGTGCCAGCAGCCCACCTACAGGGGGCGGCAATCAGCCCCAGCATTTT
>TRBD2|TRBJ2-4|16|-|TRBV7-2
CASSLEAGRGQNIQYF
TGTGCCAGCAGCTTAGAGGCCGGGAGGGGCCAAAACATTCAGTACTTC
>TRBD2|TRBJ2-1|18|-|TRBV28
CASSLLNIALAGGNEQFF
TGTGCCAGCAGTTTATTAAACATAGCGCTAGCGGGAGGCAATGAGCAGTTCTTC
>TRBD1|TRBJ1-2|12|few|TRBV5-4
CASSPDRVGYTF
TGTGCCAGCAGCCCTGACAGGGTTGGCTACACCTTC
>TRBD2|TRBJ2-7|15|-|TRBV5-1
CASSLVAGGTGEQYF
TGCGCCAGCAGCTTGGTAGCGGGGGGCACGGGCGAGCAGTACTTC
>-|TRBJ2-1|15|-|TRBV7-2
CASSREKGSYNEQFF
TGTGCCAGCAGCCGGGAAAAAGGCTCCTACAATGAGCAGTTCTTC